This TCR beta chain is from a study of blood T cell repertoires in COVID-19. Study in general: The origin of the acute and convalescent COVID-19 samples was the United States, Italy and Spain. T cells, B-cell-depleted T cells, or PBMCs provided the cDNA or gDNA that served as material.

In the authors' methods: Reference gene primer amplification yielded estimated nucleated cell counts. TCRdb keeps only in-frame clones here, not all; method: immunoSEQ multiplex PCR. The DNA gave D and trimming, while V, J and clone size come from that table. The repertoire includes 400,000 to 500,000 clones, just over 85% of them detected once, and more than 1.4% sits in the top ten. This clone was found once. Germline values: CDR1 SGHNT, CDR2 YYREEE (reference sequence). This CDR3 is built from 14 residues. J was trimmed by 2 bases and V by 4 bases; bases with no gene match: 5. This clonotype was sampled from a woman younger than 45 with active or convalescent COVID-19. Sequencing input: peripheral blood. The chain recombines TRBV5-4 with TRBJ2-7, with TRBD1 identical over 8 bases. CDR3 in amino acids: CASSKQGGAYEQYF. The CDR3, as DNA: TGTGCCAGCAGCAAACAGGGGGGAGCCTACGAGCAGTACTTC.